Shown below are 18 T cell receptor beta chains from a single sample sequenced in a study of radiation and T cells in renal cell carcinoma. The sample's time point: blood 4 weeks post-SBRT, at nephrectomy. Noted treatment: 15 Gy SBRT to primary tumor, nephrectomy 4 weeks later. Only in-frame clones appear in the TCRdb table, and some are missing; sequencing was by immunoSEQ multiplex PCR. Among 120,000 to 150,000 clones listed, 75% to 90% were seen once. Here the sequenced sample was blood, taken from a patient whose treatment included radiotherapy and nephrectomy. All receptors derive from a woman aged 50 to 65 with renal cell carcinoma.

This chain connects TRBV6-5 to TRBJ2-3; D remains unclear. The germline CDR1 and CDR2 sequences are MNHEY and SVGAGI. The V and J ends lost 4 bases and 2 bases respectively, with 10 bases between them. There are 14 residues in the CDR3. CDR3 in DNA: TGTGCCAGCAGTTTAGACCCGGCCACAGATACGCAGTATTTT. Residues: CASSLDPATDTQYF.

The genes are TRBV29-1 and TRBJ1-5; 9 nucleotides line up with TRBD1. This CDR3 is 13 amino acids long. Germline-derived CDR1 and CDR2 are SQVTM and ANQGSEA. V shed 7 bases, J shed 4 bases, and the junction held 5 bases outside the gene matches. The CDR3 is CSATGGLNQPQHF. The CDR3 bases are TGCAGCGCAACAGGGGGCCTAAATCAGCCCCAGCATTTT.

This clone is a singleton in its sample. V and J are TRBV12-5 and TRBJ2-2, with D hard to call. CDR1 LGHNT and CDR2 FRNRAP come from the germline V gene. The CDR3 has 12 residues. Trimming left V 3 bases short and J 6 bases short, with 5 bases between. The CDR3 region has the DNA TGTGCTAGTGGTTTACTGGCCGGGGAGCTGTTTTTT. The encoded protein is CASGLLAGELFF.

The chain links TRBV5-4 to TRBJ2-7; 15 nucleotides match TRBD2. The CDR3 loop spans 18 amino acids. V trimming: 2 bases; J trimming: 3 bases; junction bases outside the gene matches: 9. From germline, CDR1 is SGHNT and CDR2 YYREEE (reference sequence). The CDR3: CASSFTPRTSGRDYEQYF. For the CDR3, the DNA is TGTGCCAGCAGCTTCACACCGCGGACTAGCGGGAGGGACTACGAGCAGTACTTC.

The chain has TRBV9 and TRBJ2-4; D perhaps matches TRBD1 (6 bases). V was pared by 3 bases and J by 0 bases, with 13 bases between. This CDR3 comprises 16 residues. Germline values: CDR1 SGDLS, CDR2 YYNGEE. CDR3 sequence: CASSGNRALAKNIQYF. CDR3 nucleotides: TGTGCCAGCAGCGGAAACAGGGCACTAGCCAAAAACATTCAGTACTTC.

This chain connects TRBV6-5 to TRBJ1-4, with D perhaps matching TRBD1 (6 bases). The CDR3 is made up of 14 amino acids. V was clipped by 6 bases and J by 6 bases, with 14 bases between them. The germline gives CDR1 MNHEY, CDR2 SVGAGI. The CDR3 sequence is CASRTGPMDEKLFF. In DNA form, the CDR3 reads TGTGCCAGCAGAACAGGGCCGATGGATGAAAAACTGTTTTTT.

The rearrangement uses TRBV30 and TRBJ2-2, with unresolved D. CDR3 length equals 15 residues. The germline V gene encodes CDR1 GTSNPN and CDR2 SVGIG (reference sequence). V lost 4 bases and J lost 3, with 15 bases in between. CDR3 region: CAWKVSQSDTGELFF. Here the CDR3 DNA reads TGTGCCTGGAAGGTATCCCAATCGGACACCGGGGAGCTGTTTTTT.

The CDR3 spells CASSEWSGSTHEQYF. The CDR3 DNA is TGTGCCAGCAGTGAATGGAGCGGGAGTACCCACGAGCAGTACTTC. This chain links TRBV25-1 with TRBJ2-7, with 8 bases aligning to TRBD2. The CDR3 sequence is 15 residues long. CDR1 and CDR2 (germline): MGHDK, SYGVNS. Losses at the gene ends were 1 base for V and 5 bases for J; bases not matched to a gene: 7.

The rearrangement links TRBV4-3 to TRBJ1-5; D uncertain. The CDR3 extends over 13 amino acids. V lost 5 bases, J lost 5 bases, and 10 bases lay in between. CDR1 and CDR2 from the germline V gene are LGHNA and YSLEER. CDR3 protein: CASSSEGDQPQHF. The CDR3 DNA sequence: TGCGCCAGCAGCTCCGAGGGCGATCAGCCCCAGCATTTT.

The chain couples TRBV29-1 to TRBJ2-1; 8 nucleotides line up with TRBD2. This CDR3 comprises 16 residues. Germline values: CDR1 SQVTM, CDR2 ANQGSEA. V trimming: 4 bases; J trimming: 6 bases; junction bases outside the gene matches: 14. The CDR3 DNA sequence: TGCAGCGTTGTAGTGGGGGCGGGAGGAAGGGGCAATGAGCAGTTCTTC. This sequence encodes CSVVVGAGGRGNEQFF.

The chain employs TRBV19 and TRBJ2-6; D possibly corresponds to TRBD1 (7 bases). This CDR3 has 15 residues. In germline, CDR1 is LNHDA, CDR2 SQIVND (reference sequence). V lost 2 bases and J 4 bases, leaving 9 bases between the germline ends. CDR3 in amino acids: CASSIQGGGANVLTF. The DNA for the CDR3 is TGTGCCAGTAGTATACAGGGGGGAGGGGCCAACGTCCTGACTTTC.

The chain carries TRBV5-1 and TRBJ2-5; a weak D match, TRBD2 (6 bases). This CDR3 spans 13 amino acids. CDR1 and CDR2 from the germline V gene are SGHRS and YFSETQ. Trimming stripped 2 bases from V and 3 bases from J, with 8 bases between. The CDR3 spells CASSFPGEETQYF. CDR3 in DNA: TGCGCCAGCAGCTTCCCGGGGGAAGAGACCCAGTACTTC.

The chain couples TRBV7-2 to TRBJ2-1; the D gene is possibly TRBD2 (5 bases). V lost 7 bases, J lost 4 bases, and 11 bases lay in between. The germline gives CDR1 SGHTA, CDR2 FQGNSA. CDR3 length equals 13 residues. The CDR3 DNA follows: TGTGCCAGCACCCACGGGGAGTACAATGAGCAGTTCTTC. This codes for CASTHGEYNEQFF.

CDR3 sequence reads: CASSVPSGGQGYGYTF. CDR3 bases: TGTGCCAGTAGTGTCCCGTCGGGGGGACAGGGCTATGGCTACACCTTC. The gene calls are TRBV19 and TRBJ1-2, with 9 positions matching TRBD1. The CDR3 totals 16 residues. From germline, CDR1 is LNHDA and CDR2 SQIVND (reference sequence). V lost 5 bases to trimming and J lost 4 bases; unmatched junction nucleotides: 11.

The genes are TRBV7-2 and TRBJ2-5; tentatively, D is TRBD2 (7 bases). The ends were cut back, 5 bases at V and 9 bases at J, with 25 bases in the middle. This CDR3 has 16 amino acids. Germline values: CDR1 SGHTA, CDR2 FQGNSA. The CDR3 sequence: CASSASHGYGGGPQYF. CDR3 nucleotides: TGTGCCAGCAGCGCTTCACACGGCTATGGGGGGGGGCCCCAGTACTTC.

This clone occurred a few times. In DNA form, the CDR3 reads TGTGCCAGTAGTTCAGGGACAGGGGAAGCTTTCTTT. Translating it yields CASSSGTGEAFF. The rearrangement links TRBV19 to TRBJ1-1; TRBD1 agrees at 9 bases. The CDR3 has 12 amino acids. Germline V gives CDR1 LNHDA, CDR2 SQIVND (reference sequence). Losses at the gene ends were 5 bases for V and 8 bases for J; bases not matched to a gene: 3.

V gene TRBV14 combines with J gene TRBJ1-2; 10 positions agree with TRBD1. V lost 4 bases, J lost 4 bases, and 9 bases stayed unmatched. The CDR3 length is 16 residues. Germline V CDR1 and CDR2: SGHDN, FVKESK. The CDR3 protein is CASSLNAGTGAYGYTF. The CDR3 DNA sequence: TGTGCCAGCAGCCTTAACGCCGGGACAGGGGCCTATGGCTACACCTTC.

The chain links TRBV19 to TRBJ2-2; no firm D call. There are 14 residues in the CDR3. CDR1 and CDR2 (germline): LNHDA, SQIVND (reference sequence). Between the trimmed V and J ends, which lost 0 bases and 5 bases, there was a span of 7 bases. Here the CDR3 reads CASSIDRLTGELFF. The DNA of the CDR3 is TGTGCCAGTAGTATAGACAGGCTTACCGGGGAGCTGTTTTTT. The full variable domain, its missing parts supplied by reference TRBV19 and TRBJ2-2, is DGGITQSPKYLFRKEGQNVTLSCEQNLNHDAMYWYRQDPGQGLRLIYYSQIVNDFQKGDIAEGYSVSREKKESFPLTVTSAQKNPTAFYLCASSIDRLTGELFFGEGSRLTVL.